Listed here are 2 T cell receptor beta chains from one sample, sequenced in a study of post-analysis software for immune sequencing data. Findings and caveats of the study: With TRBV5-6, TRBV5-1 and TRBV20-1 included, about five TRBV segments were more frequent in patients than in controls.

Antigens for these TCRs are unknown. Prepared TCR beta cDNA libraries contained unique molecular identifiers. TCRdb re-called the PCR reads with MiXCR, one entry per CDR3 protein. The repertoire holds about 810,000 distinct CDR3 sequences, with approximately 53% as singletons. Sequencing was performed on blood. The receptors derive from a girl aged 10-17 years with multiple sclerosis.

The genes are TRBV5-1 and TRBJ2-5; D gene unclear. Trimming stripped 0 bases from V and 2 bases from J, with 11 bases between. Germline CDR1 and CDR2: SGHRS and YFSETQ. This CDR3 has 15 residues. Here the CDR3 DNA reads TGCGCCAGCAGCTTGGGCTCCATCGGGCAAGAGACCCAGTACTTC. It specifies CASSLGSIGQETQYF.

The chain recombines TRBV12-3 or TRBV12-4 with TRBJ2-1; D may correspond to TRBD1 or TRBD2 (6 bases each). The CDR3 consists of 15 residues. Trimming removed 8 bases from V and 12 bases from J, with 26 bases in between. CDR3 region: CASERGVSGPRAQFF. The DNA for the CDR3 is TGTGCCAGCGAAAGGGGGGTTAGCGGCCCCCGGGCGCAGTTCTTC.